This is a list of T cell receptor beta chains from one sample in a study of OX40 agonist ivuxolimab in advanced cancers. Assay used: immunoSEQ multiplex PCR; TCRdb lists only in-frame clones, some missing. This sample yields some 30,000 clones, of which about 90% are seen a single time; about 16% belongs to the top ten. This specimen consisted of CD4+ or CD8+ T cells sorted from blood, obtained in a trial of the OX40 agonist ivuxolimab. The receptors shown here come from an adult with an advanced solid tumor such as melanoma, head and neck, liver or kidney cancer. CDR3s include the opening cysteine and the closing phenylalanine or tryptophan. The order of the fields is J gene, V gene, D gene, clone size, CDR3 DNA, CDR3 protein. A D gene is named only where the DNA matches it firmly. Expanded clones get a size class; other rows say once, few or many, or leave the size out.

>TRBJ2-5|TRBV6-5|.|.
TGTGCCAGCAGTCCCCCTGGGGTGGGTCAGGAGACCCAGTACTTC
CASSPPGVGQETQYF
>TRBJ1-4|TRBV6-5|.|.
TGTGCCAGCAGTTACTCGGGCAGACCCGAAAAACTGTTTTTT
CASSYSGRPEKLFF
>TRBJ2-5|TRBV27|.|.
TGTGCCAGCAGTGAAGACTTGCAAGAGACCCAGTACTTC
CASSEDLQETQYF
>TRBJ1-2|TRBV7-2|.|.
TGTGCCAGCAGGCAGACAGGTTACAGCCTACAAACTAACTATGGCTACACCTTC
CASRQTGYSLQTNYGYTF
>TRBJ2-5|TRBV7-8|.|.
TGTGCCAGCAGCGATCCTGGGGAGACCCAGTACTTC
CASSDPGETQYF
>TRBJ2-1|TRBV7-6|TRBD2|.
TGTGCCAGCAGCTCCGGGACTAGCGGCTACAATGAGCAGTTCTTC
CASSSGTSGYNEQFF
>TRBJ2-5|TRBV7-6|TRBD2|.
TGTGCCAGCAGCCGCCTAGCGGGAGGTCAAGAGACCCAGTACTTC
CASSRLAGGQETQYF
>TRBJ2-7|TRBV9|.|.
TGTGCCAGCAGCCCCCTCCCCGGTTGGGGCTACGAGCAGTACTTC
CASSPLPGWGYEQYF
>TRBJ2-5|TRBV7-9|TRBD1|.
TGTGCCAGCAGCTTCGGGACAGGGGGTCGGGAGACCCAGTACTTC
CASSFGTGGRETQYF
>TRBJ2-6|TRBV30|.|.
TGTGCCTGGAGTGGGAGTTTGCTCCCTGGGGCCAACGTCCTGACTTTC
CAWSGSLLPGANVLTF
>TRBJ2-1|TRBV10-3|.|.
TGTGCCATCAGTGAGGGACTGCCTAATGAGCAGTTCTTC
CAISEGLPNEQFF
>TRBJ2-5|TRBV6-5|.|.
TGTGCCAGCAGTTATAGTTCCGGAGTCCAAGAGACCCAGTACTTC
CASSYSSGVQETQYF
>TRBJ2-1|TRBV6-6|.|.
TGTGCCAGCAGCCCCAAACCCCTCTACAATGAGCAGTTCTTC
CASSPKPLYNEQFF
>TRBJ2-3|TRBV5-6|.|.
TGTGCCAGCAGCCTAGAATCTCTGGGGGTCACAGATACGCAGTATTTT
CASSLESLGVTDTQYF
>TRBJ1-1|TRBV11-1|TRBD1|few
TGTGCCAGCAGCTTTGGACAGGGCGATGAAGCTTTCTTT
CASSFGQGDEAFF
>TRBJ2-7|TRBV27|.|once
TGTGCCAGCAGGGATGGGGGCGGACCCTACGAGCAGTACTTC
CASRDGGGPYEQYF
>TRBJ2-7|TRBV6-5|TRBD2|.
TGTGCCAGCAGTCCCCGGGAGGGGGGCTACGAGCAGTACTTC
CASSPREGGYEQYF
>TRBJ1-4|TRBV6-5|TRBD1|.
TGTGCCAGCAGTTACTCCGGACAGGGCTTGAATGAAAAACTGTTTTTT
CASSYSGQGLNEKLFF
>TRBJ1-1|TRBV7-9|.|once
TGTGCCAGCAGCTTAGTCGGCAGGGTGAGAATGAACACTGAAGCTTTCTTT
CASSLVGRVRMNTEAFF
>TRBJ2-1|TRBV9|TRBD2|.
TGTGCCAGCAGCGCCAGCGGGAACTACAATGAGCAGTTCTTC
CASSASGNYNEQFF
>TRBJ1-2|TRBV7-6|.|few
TGTGCCAGCAGCGCACGGCTCTCCTATGGCTACACCTTC
CASSARLSYGYTF
>TRBJ2-3|TRBV10-3|.|.
TGTGCCATCAGTGATCGGGGGGCGCTAACAGATACGCAGTATTTT
CAISDRGALTDTQYF